The 25 T cell receptor beta chains in this list originate from one sample, sequenced in a study of blood T cells in healthy people across ages. Combining a sample-barcoded 5' primer with a J-beta primer mix, a second PCR ran for roughly 7 to 12 cycles. TCRdb processed the 5' RACE reads anew with MiXCR; each CDR3 protein has one entry. The data show hundreds of thousands of distinct CDR3 sequences, 36% seen once. The specimen was blood. Every receptor here comes from a man in his late teens or twenties in good health.

The chain is built from TRBV6-6 and TRBJ2-7; D is undetermined. Germline V lookup: CDR1 MNHNY, CDR2 SVGAGI (reference sequence). V was pared by 6 bases and J by 7 bases, with 13 bases between. The CDR3 contains 12 residues. The CDR3 protein is CASSARMSEQYF. In DNA form, the CDR3 reads TGTGCCAGCAGCGCCAGGATGAGTGAGCAGTACTTC.

The chain joins TRBV6-2 or TRBV6-3 to TRBJ2-2, with D possibly TRBD1 on 6 matching bases. With 6 bases removed from V and 4 bases from J, the gap between germline ends came to 18 bases. The CDR3 loop spans 16 amino acids. CDR1 and CDR2 from the germline V gene are MNHEY and SVGEGT. Written as DNA, the CDR3 is TGTGCCAGCAGGCCTCAGGGGTCCAGGGGCACCGGGGAGCTGTTTTTT. Translation: CASRPQGSRGTGELFF.

The chain joins TRBV20-1 to TRBJ2-1, with D possibly called TRBD1 or TRBD2 (5 bases each). The CDR3 sequence is 17 residues long. With 1 base removed from V and 1 base from J, the gap between germline ends came to 17 bases. Germline CDR1 reads DFQATT; CDR2 reads SNEGSKA (reference sequence). The CDR3 protein is CSARGGGPSLSYNEQFF. CDR3 DNA sequence: TGCAGTGCTAGAGGGGGCGGGCCCTCGCTATCCTACAATGAGCAGTTCTTC.

For this clonotype: The junction and the germline gene differ at one end; a read error may be behind it. This chain uses TRBV6-2 or TRBV6-3 with TRBJ1-2; TRBD1 matches at 8 bases. Germline CDR1 reads MNHEY; CDR2 reads SVGEGT. This CDR3 is built from 13 residues. The CDR3 nucleotides are TGTGCCAGCAGTCAAGGGACAGGCTATGGCCACACCTTC. Encoded protein: CASSQGTGYGHTF.

The chain combines TRBV3-1 with TRBJ1-6; D is possibly TRBD1 (5 bases). V was trimmed by 1 base and J by 10 bases, leaving 11 bases between them. The germline V gene has CDR1 LGHDT and CDR2 YNNKEL (reference sequence). This CDR3 has 14 amino acids. CDR3 DNA: TGTGCCAGCAGCCAAGGGGGCCCCGGGTCACCCCTCCACTTT. Amino acid sequence: CASSQGGPGSPLHF.

With respect to this clonotype: The junction and the germline gene differ at one end; a read error may be behind it. The J gene is TRBJ1-2, the V gene TRBV2; a weak D match, TRBD1 (5 bases). The CDR3 is 15 residues long. CDR1 is SNHLY, CDR2 FYNNEI, per germline. The CDR3 DNA follows: TGTGCCAGCAGTGACCCTAGTAGGGGAGGCTATGGCCACACCTTC. Residues: CASSDPSRGGYGHTF.

This clonotype has at least ten counts. This chain links TRBV6-1 with TRBJ2-3, with 13 bases matching TRBD2. Per the germline V gene, CDR1 is MNHNS and CDR2 is SASEGT. V dropped 6 bases and J dropped 5; count of bases not matched to a gene: 11. This CDR3 region has 17 residues. In DNA, the CDR3 is TGTGCCAGCAGCCGCGAGAGACTAGCGGGGGGTAGAGATACGCAGTATTTT. This sequence encodes CASSRERLAGGRDTQYF.

A remark on this clonotype: One end of the junction fails to match germline, which may point to a read error. The chain's CDR3 is CAGSLRRRSTDTQYF. CDR3 bases: TGTGCCGGCAGTTTAAGGCGCAGGAGCACAGATACGCAGTATTTT. The chain combines TRBV12-3 or TRBV12-4 with TRBJ2-3, with D unresolved. This CDR3 region has 15 residues.

This rearrangement joins TRBV6-5 to TRBJ2-1; 7 positions match TRBD2. With V trimmed by 6 bases and J by 13 bases, 18 bases remained unmatched. The CDR3 is made up of 15 amino acids. In germline, CDR1 is MNHEY, CDR2 SVGAGI. CDR3 sequence reads: CASRLAGGNQETQFF. For the CDR3, the DNA is TGTGCCAGCAGACTGGCCGGGGGGAATCAAGAAACCCAGTTCTTC.

For this clonotype: This sequence may be a read error, since a much larger clone differs from it by one base. This chain joins TRBV6-6 and TRBJ2-1; possibly TRBD2 for D (5 bases). Looked up from germline, CDR1 is MNHNY and CDR2 is SVGAGI (reference sequence). The CDR3 runs to 14 residues. V was trimmed by 2 bases and J by 3 bases, leaving 8 bases between them. The CDR3 DNA follows: TGTGCCAGCAGTTACGCGAGGGTCTACAATGAGCAGTTCTTC. It specifies CASSYARVYNEQFF.

The gene calls are TRBV4-1 and TRBJ2-1; TRBD2 might be the D (5 bases). Germline assignment: CDR1 MGHRA and CDR2 YSYEKL. The CDR3 contains 17 residues. V was shortened by 1 base and J by 0 bases, with 13 bases between the two germline ends. This chain's CDR3 is CASSQGGPASSYNEQFF. CDR3 nucleotides: TGCGCCAGCAGCCAAGGAGGGCCAGCGAGCTCCTACAATGAGCAGTTCTTC.

On this clonotype itself: This may stem from a read error, because a much larger clone lies one nucleotide away. The chain has TRBV12-3 or TRBV12-4 and TRBJ2-1, with D tentatively TRBD1 (6 bases). CDR3 length: 14 residues. Trimming pared 1 base from V and 7 bases from J, leaving 11 bases between. The CDR3 spells CASSLVQGGNEQFF. The CDR3, as DNA: TGTGCCAGCAGTTTAGTACAGGGTGGGAATGAGCAGTTCTTC.

The chain carries TRBV4-1 and TRBJ1-5, with D perhaps matching TRBD1 (5 bases). CDR1 MGHRA and CDR2 YSYEKL come from the germline V gene. This CDR3 is built from 15 residues. The V gene lost 4 bases and the J gene lost 6 bases, with 16 bases spanning the gap. This chain's CDR3 is CASSPSGGGGQPQHF. CDR3 coding DNA: TGCGCCAGCAGCCCAAGTGGTGGCGGGGGTCAGCCCCAGCATTTT.

In its sample, this clonotype was seen a few times. Here the CDR3 DNA reads TGCGCCAGCAGCCAAGTGGCAGGGGGGAATGAGCAGTTCTTC. Protein product: CASSQVAGGNEQFF. The chain has TRBV4-1 and TRBJ2-1; possibly TRBD1 for D (7 bases). Germline V gene sequence: CDR1 MGHRA, CDR2 YSYEKL. The CDR3 is 14 residues long. Trimming pared 1 base from V and 7 bases from J, leaving 11 bases between.

CDR3 nucleotide sequence: TGCAGTGCTAGAGCCAGGGCCGGAAACACCATATATTTT. This gives the protein CSARARAGNTIYF. The chain couples TRBV20-1 to TRBJ1-3; D is perhaps TRBD1 (5 bases). The CDR3 is 13 residues long. CDR1 and CDR2 from the germline V gene are DFQATT and SNEGSKA (reference sequence). Trimming removed 1 base from V and 4 bases from J, with 8 bases in between.

A remark on this clonotype: A much larger clone sits a single nucleotide away, making a read error possible. The chain uses TRBV7-2 and TRBJ1-2; the D is unclear. This CDR3 is built from 13 residues. Germline CDR1 and CDR2: SGHTA and FQGNSA. CDR3 DNA: TGTGCCAGCAGCTCCGATACCATCTATAGCTACACCTTC. Protein product: CASSSDTIYSYTF.

The V call is TRBV4-3, the J call TRBJ2-3; a possible D gene is TRBD2 (5 bases). Germline V lookup: CDR1 LGHNA, CDR2 YSLEER. CDR3 length equals 16 residues. Trimming took off 2 bases at V and 1 base at J, with 13 bases between the two ends. The CDR3 reads CASSQRPRAGTDTQYF. The CDR3 DNA follows: TGCGCCAGCAGCCAACGCCCTCGAGCGGGCACAGATACGCAGTATTTT.

The chain uses TRBV7-3 and TRBJ2-7; perhaps TRBD2 as D (6 bases). The ends were cut back, 2 bases at V and 2 bases at J, with 19 bases in the middle. Germline CDR1 SGHTA, CDR2 FQGTGA. The CDR3 has 17 residues. CDR3 amino acids: CASSLPGIERAPYEQYF. The CDR3 DNA is TGTGCCAGCAGCTTACCGGGTATTGAGCGGGCTCCCTACGAGCAGTACTTC.

There are a few counts of this clonotype. V is TRBV6-6 and J is TRBJ1-1, with D possibly matching TRBD1 (5 bases). Germline CDR1 is MNHNY and CDR2 is SVGAGI (reference sequence). CDR3 length equals 14 residues. V shed 10 bases and J shed 0 bases, with 15 bases lying between them. The CDR3 here is CATLWGGVNTEAFF. Written as DNA, the CDR3 is TGTGCCACCCTGTGGGGGGGAGTGAACACTGAAGCTTTCTTT.

This clonotype was picked up many times. CDR3 coding DNA: TGTGCCACATTCGGTTCGAGCTCCTACAATGAGCAGTTCTTC. Encoded protein: CATFGSSSYNEQFF. The V gene is TRBV10-3, the J gene TRBJ2-1; D is uncertain. The CDR3 length is 14 residues. In germline, CDR1 is ENHRY, CDR2 SYGVKD. With 10 bases removed from V and 0 bases from J, the gap between germline ends came to 13 bases.

The chain uses TRBV12-3 or TRBV12-4 and TRBJ2-1, with 8 bases identical to TRBD2. There are 16 residues in the CDR3. With 3 bases clipped from V and 7 bases from J, the junction kept 11 bases outside the gene matches. The CDR3 nucleotides are TGTGCCAGCAGTTTCTCGGCGGGGGGCGGGGGGAATGAGCAGTTCTTC. It is translated as CASSFSAGGGGNEQFF.

This sequence joins TRBV9 and TRBJ2-7, with 8 bases identical to TRBD1. V was pared by 4 bases and J by 0 bases, with 6 bases of the junction left unmatched. This CDR3 is built from 15 residues. Germline assignment: CDR1 SGDLS and CDR2 YYNGEE. CDR3 nucleotides: TGTGCCAGCAGCCCGGACAGGGACCTCTCCTACGAGCAGTACTTC. Its protein product is CASSPDRDLSYEQYF.

This clonotype was detected many times. This rearrangement joins TRBV5-6 to TRBJ2-3; perhaps TRBD2 as D (6 bases). Trimming took 4 bases from V and 1 from J, leaving 13 bases between them. CDR3 length equals 15 residues. CDR1 is SGHDT and CDR2 is YYEEEE in the germline V gene. The CDR3 DNA reads as TGTGCCAGCAGCCCGATCGGGGGTGGCACAGATACGCAGTATTTT. Translating gives CASSPIGGGTDTQYF. Looking up the rest from reference TRBV5-6 and TRBJ2-3 gives the full variable domain: DAGVTQSPTHLIKTRGQQVTLRCSPKSGHDTVSWYQQALGQGPQFIFQYYEEEERQRGNFPDRFSGHQFPNYSSELNVNALLLGDSALYLCASSPIGGGTDTQYFGPGTRLTVL.

This clonotype has ten or more counts. J is TRBJ2-5 and V is TRBV5-1, with 7 bases fitting TRBD1. Germline lookup yields CDR1 SGHRS and CDR2 YFSETQ. Trimming took 2 bases from V and 0 from J; bases not matched to a gene: 7. CDR3 length: 16 residues. The CDR3 reads CASSFKGGEYQETQYF. The CDR3 DNA reads as TGCGCCAGCAGCTTTAAAGGGGGCGAGTACCAAGAGACCCAGTACTTC.

Turning to this clonotype: The CDR3 carries no conserved terminal phenylalanine or tryptophan, so it likely arises from a read error. V gene TRBV12-3 or TRBV12-4 combines with J gene TRBJ2-3; D gene unclear. CDR3 size: 14 residues. V lost 3 bases and J lost 0, with 7 bases in between. Here the CDR3 reads CASSLAVSTDTQYS. The DNA of the CDR3 is TGTGCCAGCAGTTTGGCGGTGAGCACAGATACGCAGTATTCT.